This T cell receptor (beta chain) was profiled in a study of cytomegalovirus exposure and HLA in healthy donors (dated by TCRdb to the late 2010s). In the study overall: According to an earlier analysis of a few hundred of the donors, 150 million to 200 million T cells yielded 90 million to 130 million unique TCR beta sequences and roughly 280 Gb of sequence data. Genome-wide SNP genotypes for about 60% of the roughly 700 donors were used in a later genetic analysis, which treated that subset as a discovery cohort. A later analysis re-analyzed previously published TCR beta repertoires from about 730 donors and added high-resolution HLA genotyping to study TCR occurrence patterns. Alongside the repertoire data, information on donor age, sex, ethnicity and CMV serostatus was compiled. Every repertoire in the discovery cohort had been generated on one and the same sequencing platform. On average, over 200,000 unique TCR beta nucleotide sequences were sequenced per donor among some 430 genotyped donors of the cohort, with about 19% of those sequences being non-productive. An early release covering roughly 600 HLA-typed donors comprised approximately 290 gigabases of sequencing data and around 80 million unique TCR sequences. Using immunosequencing, the study profiled T cell repertoires from 500 to 800 subjects and related those repertoires to cytomegalovirus serostatus. Rather than drawing on any new phenotypic data, the later analysis identified candidate immune exposures from TCR beta sequences and the way those sequences occurred across donors. The number of donors typed differed by locus, with roughly 620-630 for A, B, C, DRB1 and DQB1, more than 500 for DQA1, 606 for DPA1, and some 440 for DPB1. To predict cytomegalovirus infection status, the study brought together high-throughput TCR immunosequencing, statistical association of individual TCRs with disease status, and machine learning. Class I and class II HLA loci were covered by the typing at four-digit resolution. The aim of the study was to test whether cataloging public T cell receptors could identify signatures of past pathogen exposure. In addition to the first cohort of hundreds of subjects, a separate validation cohort of 130 or so different subjects was used. To decide whether each TCR beta V gene segment behaved as functional or pseudogenic, an earlier analysis of approximately 590 of the donors relied on high-throughput TCR beta sequencing. Because of strong linkage in the cohort, roughly five DR-DQ haplotypes were treated as single units for association and clustering. Of the roughly 400 genotyped donors, approximately 81% were placed in the genetic ancestry cluster associated with self-reported Caucasian donors.

In total, roughly 670 healthy bone marrow donors made up the cohort. At the time of sampling, all cohort members were nominally healthy, though unrecorded immune exposures were likely present. The donor tested CMV seronegative, placing the donor among the roughly 350 seronegative members of the cohort. A peripheral blood sample was provided by each donor, and peripheral blood mononuclear cells were used for TCR beta sequencing. Genomic DNA extraction from the blood cell samples was performed with the Qiagen DNeasy Blood Extraction Kit. CDR1 and CDR2 are drawn from the germline V gene: SGHRS, YFSETQ. From V the trimming removes 1 base and from J it removes 5 bases, while the gene matches leave 6 bases of the junction unaccounted for. The CDR3 contains 15 residues, cysteine and phenylalanine counted. Of all the DNA, just the CDR3 is kept, 45 bases in frame from base 1. Library preparation was by the immunoSEQ multiplex PCR assay. For the multiplex PCR, a mixture combining 60 forward primers for TCR Vbeta segments and 13 reverse primers for TCR Jbeta segments was used. The CDR3 region of rearranged TCR beta genes was amplified from genomic DNA by a multiplex PCR assay. Amplified TCR beta libraries were sequenced as 87-base-pair reads on the Illumina HiSeq System. Turning to the authors' computational methods: A later analysis counted 65 million to 90 million unique TCR beta chains across the 550 to 800 repertoires, and some 11 million of these chains were shared by at least two donors. Raw reads were error-corrected and collapsed into unique sequences with a nearest-neighbor algorithm that merged closely related sequences to remove PCR and sequencing errors. CDR3 sequences were aligned to IMGT reference sequences to assign V, D and J gene segments. For a sequence to be retained, a match of at least six nucleotides was required to both a V gene segment and a J gene segment. Rearrangements were called productive when the CDR3 lacked stop codons and stayed in frame with V and J; all others were non-productive. Following IMGT convention, CDR3 was defined as the stretch from the second conserved V-encoded cysteine up to the conserved J-encoded phenylalanine. Sequences without an unambiguous match to a single V gene segment were excluded from the earlier analysis of about 640 of the donors. In an earlier analysis of 587 of the donors, a V segment was called functional when productive rearrangements were above 56.7%, and segregating when the standard deviation between donors exceeded 5%. To diagnose cytomegalovirus status from the catalog of TCR beta chain sequences, a statistical classification framework was built. In a later analysis, V and J genes were assigned by comparing TCR nucleotide sequences against IMGT/GENE-DB human TR gene sequences. A later analysis assigned CDR3 sequences and most-parsimonious VDJ recombination scenarios with the TCRdist pipeline. In a later analysis, every TCR beta chain was defined by the combination of its CDR3 amino acid sequence and its V-gene family, and reads without a unique V-gene family were dropped. A later analysis removed 592 highly shared, low-generation-probability nucleotide sequences to deal with suspected cross-contamination and a sequencing artifact. In a later analysis, a clonal expansion index for each public chain was calculated from normalized within-repertoire ranks of inferred template counts. Generation probabilities in a later analysis came from a VDJ recombination model fitted to out-of-frame rearrangements, and those results were checked against IGoR. Hypergeometric tests were used in a later analysis to score TCR-TCR, TCR-HLA and TCR-CMV co-occurrence, with a repertoire-size bias correction applied to the TCR pairs. False discovery rates were estimated in a later analysis by permuting HLA or CMV assignments 20 times. A later analysis grouped co-occurring TCRs with DBSCAN, adding TCRdist sequence similarity when clustering within HLA-allele-positive subsets. Co-occurrence clustering excluded repertoires with fewer than 30,000 or more than 120,000 public chains, plus five with anomalous nucleotide sharing. The clones in this table, taken by TCRdb from immuneACCESS, are in-frame only. Not every clone is retained; where verified, under half of the shortfall comes from an unresolved V gene, and the cause of the rest is unknown. V and J calls and clone size come straight from that table; D and trimming were deduced from the DNA. Counted in this sample were some 120,000 clones; 75% to 85% of them appeared once. In total, the top ten clones hold roughly 3.5% of the sample.

General study outcomes and caveats: Cytomegalovirus status was reported to be diagnosed by the classifier with high specificity and sensitivity in both the original and validation cohorts. The presence/absence analyses assumed that sequencing depth was roughly uniform across donors, and that assumption may not be true. In vitro tests confirmed that a few of the cytomegalovirus-associated TCR beta chains recognize cytomegalovirus antigens. In a later genetic analysis, fewer N-insertions in productive TCRs were reported among donors in an Asian-associated ancestry cluster than the approximately 710-donor mean. When HLA alleles, especially DR and DQ, strongly co-occurred, attributing TCR associations to individual alleles was difficult. Broadly in line with IMGT annotations, most TCR beta V segments showed up in productive rearrangements about 90% or about 30% of the time in an earlier analysis of several hundred of the donors. A later analysis found that most CMV-associated TCR beta chains appeared HLA-restricted, with HLA associations seemingly driven largely by CMV exposure. Linkage disequilibrium might explain the correlated functional status among segregating V segments, but an unknown experimental factor could not be ruled out. A later analysis reported that several top co-occurrence clusters appeared linked to parvovirus B19, influenza, CMV and Epstein-Barr virus. Immune exposure information for the cohort was limited to CMV serostatus. The 87-base-pair reads could not distinguish some IMGT-functional V segments, including TRBV6-2 and TRBV6-3, so those segments were excluded. It was suggested by the authors that the approach could potentially be generalized to other disease states and immunological phenotypes. Across donors, most TCR sequences were observed very rarely, whereas some public TCRs were present in many individuals. In a later analysis, TCR association rates were found to vary across HLA loci, with the most associated TCRs seen for DRB1 alleles and the fewest for HLA-C alleles. A cluster of highly shared sequence variants was judged likely to represent a technical artifact of the sequencing pipeline. A further reported finding was that TCR beta sequences accurately predicted the HLA-A and HLA-B alleles for most subjects in the first cohort. Because counts were too low, 15 to 20 rarely observed V segments, including chromosome 9 orphons, were excluded from the earlier analysis of roughly 580 of the donors. In a later genetic analysis, a missense DCLRE1C variant was associated with V-gene and J-gene trimming of TCR beta chains, and the association was replicated in an independent cohort. Because HLA typing was unavailable for some donors at each locus, only the typed subset was used in association tests. In a later analysis, HLA-associated TCR beta chains were found to be more clonally expanded and to have lower generation probabilities than equally common non-associated chains. A total of 164 TCR beta chains were listed by the study as associated with cytomegalovirus. In this cohort, only TCR beta chains were sequenced, and detectable features were limited by the absence of alpha or paired-chain data. At a false discovery rate of 0.05, a later analysis linked under 20,000 TCR beta sequences to specific HLA alleles.

Worth noting for this clone: Its target antigen remains unknown. The record has no base qualities; no much larger clone is one base away. In the same sample, other DNA sequences code for this CDR3.

The origin of this receptor is a male donor in good health and CMV-seronegative. Sequencing used PBMCs. The chain couples TRBV5-1 to TRBJ2-1; TRBD1 agrees with 7 junctional bases. CDR3 protein: CASSLPTGANNEQFF. The sequence in DNA is TGCGCCAGCAGCTTGCCAACAGGGGCGAACAATGAGCAGTTCTTC. Extended through the reference TRBV5-1 and TRBJ2-1 proteins, this CDR3 yields the full variable domain: KAGVTQTPRYLIKTRGQQVTLSCSPISGHRSVSWYQQTPGQGLQFLFEYFSETQRNKGNFPGRFSGRQFSNSRSEMNVSTLELGDSALYLCASSLPTGANNEQFFGPGTRLTVL.